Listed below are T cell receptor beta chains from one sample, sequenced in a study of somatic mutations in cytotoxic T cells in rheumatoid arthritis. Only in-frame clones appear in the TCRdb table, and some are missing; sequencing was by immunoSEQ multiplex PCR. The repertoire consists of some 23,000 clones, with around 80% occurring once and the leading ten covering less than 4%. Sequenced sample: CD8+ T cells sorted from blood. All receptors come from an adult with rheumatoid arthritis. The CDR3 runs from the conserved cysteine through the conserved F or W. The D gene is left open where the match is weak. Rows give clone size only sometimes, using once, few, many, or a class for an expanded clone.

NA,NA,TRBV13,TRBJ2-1,TGTGCCAGCAGCTCCGCAGGGACAAGGGGGAATGAGCAGTTCTTC,CASSSAGTRGNEQFF
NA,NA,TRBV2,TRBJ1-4,TGTGCCAGCAGGGCAGGGGTTAATGAAAAACTGTTTTTT,CASRAGVNEKLFF
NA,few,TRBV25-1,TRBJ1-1,TGTGCCAGCAGTGAATTGGGGGGGCTAGTAGGGTCTGAAGCTTTCTTT,CASSELGGLVGSEAFF
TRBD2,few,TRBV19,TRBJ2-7,TGTGCCGTTAGCGGGTCCTACGAGCAGTACTTC,CAVSGSYEQYF
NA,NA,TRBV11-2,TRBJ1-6,TGTGCCAGCAGCCATAATTCACCCCTCCACTTT,CASSHNSPLHF
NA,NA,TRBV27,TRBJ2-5,TGTGCCAGCAGTATTACCGGACGCGAAGAGACCCAGTACTTC,CASSITGREETQYF
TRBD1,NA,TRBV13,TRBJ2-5,TGTGCCAGCAGCTTTATGGGACAGGGGGCGAAGACCCAGTACTTC,CASSFMGQGAKTQYF
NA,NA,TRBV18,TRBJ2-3,TGTGCCAGCTCACAATCAGAGGAAGATACGCAGTATTTT,CASSQSEEDTQYF
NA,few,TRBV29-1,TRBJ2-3,TGCAGCGTTGATACAGACGGGGAACCAACAGATACGCAGTATTTT,CSVDTDGEPTDTQYF
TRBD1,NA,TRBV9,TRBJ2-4,TGTGCCAGCAGGGACAGGGCCAAAAACATTCAGTACTTC,CASRDRAKNIQYF
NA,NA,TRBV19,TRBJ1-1,TGTGCCAGTAGTATAGCCCGGAGGAACACTGAAGCTTTCTTT,CASSIARRNTEAFF
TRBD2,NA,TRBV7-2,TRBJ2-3,TGTGCCAGCAGCTTAGCCCCTTTCCGGGGACTAGCCGGAGGAGATACGCAGTATTTT,CASSLAPFRGLAGGDTQYF
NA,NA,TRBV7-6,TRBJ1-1,TGTGCCAGCACCCTCCTTTTGGGCACTGAAGCTTTCTTT,CASTLLLGTEAFF
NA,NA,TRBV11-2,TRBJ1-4,TGTGCCAGCAGCTTAGGCGGGGGCAGTGAAAAACTGTTTTTT,CASSLGGGSEKLFF
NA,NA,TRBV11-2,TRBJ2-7,TGTGCCAGCACCCTCCGGGTGCCCTACGAGCAGTACTTC,CASTLRVPYEQYF
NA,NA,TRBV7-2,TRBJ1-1,TGTGCCAGCAGCTTCGTCGTGGATATTAGCACTGAAGCTTTCTTT,CASSFVVDISTEAFF
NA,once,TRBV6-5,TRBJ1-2,TGTGCCAGCAGTTACCCCGGGGCTAACTATGGCTACACCTTC,CASSYPGANYGYTF
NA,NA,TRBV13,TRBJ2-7,TGTGCCAGCAGCTTGAGAGGGGCGAACTACGAGCAGTACTTC,CASSLRGANYEQYF
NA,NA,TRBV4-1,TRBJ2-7,TGCGCCAGCAGCCAAGTATCAGGGGACCCCTCCTACGAGCAGTACTTC,CASSQVSGDPSYEQYF
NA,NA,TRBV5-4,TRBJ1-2,TGTGCCAGCAGCTTGGAACCAGGGTCCCTCTATGGCTACACCTTC,CASSLEPGSLYGYTF
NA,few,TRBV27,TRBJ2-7,TGTGCCAGCAGTTTCAACGAGCAGTACTTC,CASSFNEQYF
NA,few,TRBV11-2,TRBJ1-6,TGTGCCAGCAGCTTATGGCGGGGGCTGAGGGGTAATTCACCCCTCCACTTT,CASSLWRGLRGNSPLHF
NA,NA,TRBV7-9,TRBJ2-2,TGTGCCAGCAGTTTGACCGGGGAGCTGTTTTTT,CASSLTGELFF
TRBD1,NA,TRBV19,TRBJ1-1,TGTGCCAGTAGTTTCGGACAGGGGCAACAAGTGGCTTTCTTT,CASSFGQGQQVAFF
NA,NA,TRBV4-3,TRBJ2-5,TGCGCCAGCAGCCAAGATCGGCAGGGTGGGGAGACCCAGTACTTC,CASSQDRQGGETQYF
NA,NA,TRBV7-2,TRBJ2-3,TGTGCCAGCAGACTCGACCGGAGCACAGATACGCAGTATTTT,CASRLDRSTDTQYF
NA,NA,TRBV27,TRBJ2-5,TGTGCCAGCAGTGCAGGAGGACAGACCCAGTACTTC,CASSAGGQTQYF
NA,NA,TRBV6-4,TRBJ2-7,TGTGCCAGCAGTGGACTGCCTATGGAGCAGTACTTC,CASSGLPMEQYF
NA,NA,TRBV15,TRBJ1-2,TGTGCCACCAGCAGAGGACAAACAGGGTACGGCTACACCTTC,CATSRGQTGYGYTF
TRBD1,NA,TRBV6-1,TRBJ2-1,TGTGCCAGCAGTGATTGGCTCGGGACAGCCACCTACAATGAGCAGTTCTTC,CASSDWLGTATYNEQFF
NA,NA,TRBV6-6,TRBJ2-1,TGTGCCAGCAGTAAAATGGGTTGGCGGTCCTACAATGAGCAGTTCTTC,CASSKMGWRSYNEQFF
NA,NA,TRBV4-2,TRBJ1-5,TGTGCCAGCAGCCCCTCAGGGGCCGGAGTTGATCAGCCCCAGCATTTT,CASSPSGAGVDQPQHF
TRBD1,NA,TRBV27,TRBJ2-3,TGTGCCAGCACCACTGGTCAGGGGGCCGGAGATACGCAGTATTTT,CASTTGQGAGDTQYF
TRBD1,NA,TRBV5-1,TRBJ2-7,TGCGCCAGCAGCGGCGGACAGGGGATGGCCTACGAGCAGTACTTC,CASSGGQGMAYEQYF
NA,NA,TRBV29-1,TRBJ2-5,TGCAGCGTTGAAGACCCCCGGACAGAGCAAGAGACCCAGTACTTC,CSVEDPRTEQETQYF
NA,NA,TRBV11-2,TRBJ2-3,TGTGCCAGCAGCTTAGTTGGGACTCACATCGATACGCAGTATTTT,CASSLVGTHIDTQYF
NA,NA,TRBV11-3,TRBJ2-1,TGTGCCAGCAGCCTCGGGGAGGGGGGCCCACTAGACAATGAGCAGTTCTTC,CASSLGEGGPLDNEQFF
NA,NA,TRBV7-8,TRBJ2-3,TGTGCCAGCAGCTTAATAGGACCCACAGATACGCAGTATTTT,CASSLIGPTDTQYF
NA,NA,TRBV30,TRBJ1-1,TGTGCCTGGATATTTTATTTTAGCTCTTCGTGCCCCATGAACACTGAAGCTTTCTTT,CAWIFYFSSSCPMNTEAFF
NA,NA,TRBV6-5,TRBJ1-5,TGTGCCAGCAGTTACGGGCCCGAGATCAATCAGCCCCAGCATTTT,CASSYGPEINQPQHF
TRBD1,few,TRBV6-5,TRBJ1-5,TGTGCCAGCAGTTCGGACAGGGGGCATGGGCAGCCCCAGCATTTT,CASSSDRGHGQPQHF
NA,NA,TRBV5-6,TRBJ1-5,TGTGCCAGCAGCTTTACGGGGGGAAATCAGCCCCAGCATTTT,CASSFTGGNQPQHF
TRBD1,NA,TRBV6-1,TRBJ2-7,TGTGCCAGCAGTGACATGGACAGGGTTAGTGGCGAGCAGTACTTC,CASSDMDRVSGEQYF
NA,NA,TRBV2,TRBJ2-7,TGTGCCAGCAGTGAAAGGGACTACGAGCAGTACTTC,CASSERDYEQYF
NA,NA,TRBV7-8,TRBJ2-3,TGTGCCAGCAGCTCCCTGATCGTTCGGAGCACAGATACGCAGTATTTT,CASSSLIVRSTDTQYF
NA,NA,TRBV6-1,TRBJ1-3,TGTGCCAGCGGCGAGGTTGCATCTGGAAACACCATATATTTT,CASGEVASGNTIYF
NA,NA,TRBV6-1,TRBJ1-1,TGTGCCAGCACTGACTGGGAAGCTTTCTTT,CASTDWEAFF
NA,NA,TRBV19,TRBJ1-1,TGTGCCACCCGGGACGCCACTGAAGCTTTCTTT,CATRDATEAFF
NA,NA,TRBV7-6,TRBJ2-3,TGTGCCAGCAGCTTAGCGGGTGGGGCAGATACGCAGTATTTT,CASSLAGGADTQYF
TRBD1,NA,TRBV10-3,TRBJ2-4,TGTGCCACCCGTTCGACAGGGGGCGAGAAAAACATTCAGTACTTC,CATRSTGGEKNIQYF
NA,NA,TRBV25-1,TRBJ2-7,TGTGCCAGCAGTGATAGTTATGAGCAGTACTTC,CASSDSYEQYF
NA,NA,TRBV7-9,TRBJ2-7,TGTGCCAGCAGCTCGACAGAAGGGGGTTTGTTCTACGAGCAGTACTTC,CASSSTEGGLFYEQYF
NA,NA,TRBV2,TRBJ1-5,TGTGCCAGCAATTCACTTATTAGCAATCAGCCCCAGCATTTT,CASNSLISNQPQHF
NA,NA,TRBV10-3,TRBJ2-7,TGTGCCATCAGTACCGACAGGTCCTACGAGCAGTACTTC,CAISTDRSYEQYF
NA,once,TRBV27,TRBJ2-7,TGTGCCAGCAGCCCGGTGGGGGCCCACGAGCAGTACTTC,CASSPVGAHEQYF
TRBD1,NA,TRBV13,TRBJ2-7,TGTGCCAGCAGCCCAGGACAGGGTTTCTACGAGCAGTACTTC,CASSPGQGFYEQYF
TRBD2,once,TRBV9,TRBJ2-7,TGTGCCAGCAGCGCCCGACTAGCGGGGGATGTGCAGTACTTC,CASSARLAGDVQYF
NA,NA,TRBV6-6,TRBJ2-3,TGTGCCAGCAGTCCTTTGGCCCACCAGTATTTT,CASSPLAHQYF
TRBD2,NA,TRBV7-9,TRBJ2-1,TGTGCCAGCAGCTTAGGTCCCCTATTAGCGGGGGACTACAATGAGCAGTTCTTC,CASSLGPLLAGDYNEQFF
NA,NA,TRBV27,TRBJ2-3,TGTGCCAGCAGTTTTGAAGGACACTTTAGCACAGATACGCAGTATTTT,CASSFEGHFSTDTQYF